Shown below are 19 T cell receptor beta chains from a single sample sequenced in a study of PD-1 blockade in classical Hodgkin lymphoma. This table comes from immunoSEQ multiplex PCR, and its TCRdb copy is limited to in-frame clones, with some not included. This table holds 8,500 to 14,000 clones, 70% to 85% found once. Each of the patients experienced relapse following autologous stem cell transplantation, and their brentuximab vedotin exposure differed. The sequences come from peripheral blood mononuclear cells (PBMCs), collected before the second cycle of nivolumab. The receptors derive from a human donor with classical Hodgkin lymphoma.

The CDR3 here is CASSLGPGDADTQYF. The CDR3 nucleotides read TGTGCCAGCAGTTTGGGTCCGGGAGACGCGGATACGCAGTATTTT. The J gene is TRBJ2-3, the V gene TRBV28; D is possibly TRBD2 (6 bases). Per germline, CDR1 MDHEN and CDR2 SYDVKM. The CDR3 consists of 15 residues. Trimming stripped 3 bases from V and 6 bases from J, with 16 bases between.

The chain employs TRBV4-3 and TRBJ2-5, with unresolved D. CDR1 and CDR2 (germline): LGHNA, YSLEER. The CDR3 consists of 15 residues. Trimming left V 0 bases short and J 2 bases short, with 10 bases between. This CDR3 reads CASSQDLIGQETQYF. CDR3 bases: TGCGCCAGCAGCCAAGATCTAATAGGGCAAGAGACCCAGTACTTC.

This clone came up a few times. The V gene is TRBV9, the J gene TRBJ2-5, with 9 bases aligning to TRBD1. V lost 4 bases to trimming and J lost 4 bases; unmatched junction nucleotides: 8. From germline, CDR1 is SGDLS and CDR2 YYNGEE. The CDR3 spans 15 residues. In nucleotides, the CDR3 is TGTGCCAGCAGCCCTTTACAGGGGGCTCGAGAGACCCAGTACTTC. Protein product: CASSPLQGARETQYF.

V usage is TRBV27 and J usage is TRBJ2-3; D is uncertain. The germline gives CDR1 MNHEY, CDR2 SMNVEV (reference sequence). The CDR3 extends over 13 amino acids. Trimming stripped 3 bases from V and 0 bases from J, with 4 bases between. CDR3 coding DNA: TGTGCCAGCAGTTTCCCGAGCACAGATACGCAGTATTTT. Translating it yields CASSFPSTDTQYF.

This chain joins TRBV28 and TRBJ2-4; D perhaps matches TRBD1 (5 bases). Germline CDR1 reads MDHEN; CDR2 reads SYDVKM. CDR3 length: 15 amino acids. Trimming cost V 6 bases and J 1 base, with 13 bases left between them. This chain's CDR3 is CASSRLWGAKNIQYF. CDR3 DNA sequence: TGTGCCAGCAGCCGATTGTGGGGCGCCAAAAACATTCAGTACTTC.

The rearrangement links TRBV18 to TRBJ2-5; 7 nucleotides agree with TRBD1. V gave up 3 bases and J gave up 2 bases; unmatched junction bases: 3. CDR1 and CDR2 from the germline V gene are KGHSH and LQKENI. This CDR3 comprises 14 residues. The CDR3 nucleotides read TGTGCCAGCTCACCTCTACAGGGGCAAGAGACCCAGTACTTC. Amino acid sequence: CASSPLQGQETQYF.

This rearrangement joins TRBV5-1 to TRBJ2-5; D ambiguous. Germline lookup yields CDR1 SGHRS and CDR2 YFSETQ. Trimming left V 3 bases short and J 8 bases short, with 8 bases between. This CDR3 is built from 11 residues. The CDR3 DNA sequence: TGCGCCAGCAGCTCCCCCCGCACCCAGTACTTC. Amino acid sequence: CASSSPRTQYF.

CDR3 sequence reads: CASSAVAGATDTQYF. In DNA, the CDR3 is TGTGCCAGCAGTGCCGTAGCGGGGGCCACAGATACGCAGTATTTT. The J gene is TRBJ2-3, the V gene TRBV6-4, with 9 bases aligning to TRBD2. With 4 bases clipped from V and 2 bases from J, the junction kept 4 bases outside the gene matches. Per the germline V gene, CDR1 is MRHNA and CDR2 is SNTAGT. This CDR3 has 15 amino acids.

The rearrangement links TRBV7-2 to TRBJ2-4; D gene uncertain. The germline CDR1 and CDR2 sequences are SGHTA and FQGNSA. V was cut by 5 bases and J by 8 bases, with 13 bases left in between. CDR3 length equals 13 residues. The CDR3 DNA is TGTGCCAGCAGCGCCTCACCGGCCGACATTCAGTACTTC. As protein: CASSASPADIQYF.

CDR3 nucleotides: TGTGCCAGCAGGTTTACGGGGAATGGCTACACCTTC. Encoded protein: CASRFTGNGYTF. The J gene is TRBJ1-2, the V gene TRBV28, with D unresolved. The CDR3 has 12 amino acids. The germline gives CDR1 MDHEN, CDR2 SYDVKM. V gave up 6 bases and J gave up 6 bases, with 11 bases separating them.

A single count supports this clone. V gene TRBV11-2 combines with J gene TRBJ2-7; a weak D match, TRBD2 (5 bases). Trimming removed 3 bases from V and 2 bases from J, with 14 bases in between. Germline CDR1 and CDR2: SGHAT and FQNNGV. The CDR3 is 15 residues long. The CDR3 is CASSLDETRAYEQYF. CDR3 bases: TGTGCCAGCAGCTTGGATGAGACGAGGGCCTACGAGCAGTACTTC.

The chain links TRBV10-1 to TRBJ2-1, with D hard to call. The V end lost 2 bases, the J end lost 8 bases, and 4 bases lay between the germline ends. The CDR3 is 11 residues long. Germline V CDR1 and CDR2: WNHNN, SYGVQD (reference sequence). DNA for the CDR3: TGCGCCAGCAGTGAGGGTCATGAGCAGTTCTTC. Its translation is CASSEGHEQFF.

The J gene is TRBJ2-5, the V gene TRBV19; weak D call: TRBD1 (5 bases). Deletions cut 6 bases from V and 5 bases from J, with 10 bases between. Germline V lookup: CDR1 LNHDA, CDR2 SQIVND (reference sequence). This CDR3 contains 12 residues. The CDR3 DNA is TGTGCCAGTAGCAGGGTCGGGGAGACCCAGTACTTC. Its translation is CASSRVGETQYF.

The CDR3 bases are TGTGCCAGCAGCCCGACAGAGAATGAAAAACTGTTTTTT. Its translation is CASSPTENEKLFF. J is TRBJ1-4 and V is TRBV7-9; D possibly corresponds to TRBD1 (5 bases). Per germline, CDR1 SEHNR and CDR2 FQNEAQ (reference sequence). The CDR3 covers 13 residues. V shed 5 bases and J shed 5 bases, with 9 bases lying between them.

This chain links TRBV19 with TRBJ1-2, with 10 bases identical to TRBD1. This CDR3 contains 15 residues. The germline V gene encodes CDR1 LNHDA and CDR2 SQIVND (reference sequence). J gave up 2 bases and V 4 bases, and 4 bases lay outside the gene matches. The CDR3: CASSTRQGANYGYTF. The CDR3 nucleotides read TGTGCCAGTAGTACACGACAGGGGGCGAACTATGGCTACACCTTC.

This chain links TRBV9 with TRBJ1-2; no clear D. This CDR3 has 13 amino acids. Germline CDR1 is SGDLS and CDR2 is YYNGEE. V was shortened by 4 bases and J by 4 bases, with 11 bases between the two germline ends. The CDR3 protein is CASSPRAGYGYTF. The CDR3 coding sequence is TGTGCCAGCAGCCCGCGGGCGGGCTATGGCTACACCTTC. The full variable domain, in which reference TRBV9 and TRBJ1-2 provide the parts outside the CDR3, is DSGVTQTPKHLITATGQRVTLRCSPRSGDLSVYWYQQSLDQGLQFLIQYYNGEERAKGNILERFSAQQFPDLHSELNLSSLELGDSALYFCASSPRAGYGYTFGSGTRLTVV.

This chain uses TRBV5-1 with TRBJ2-1; 7 nucleotides line up with TRBD2. CDR3 length: 15 amino acids. In germline, CDR1 is SGHRS, CDR2 YFSETQ. J gave up 5 bases and V 2 bases, and 7 bases lay outside the gene matches. As DNA, the CDR3 is TGCGCCAGCAGCTTCCTTGGGCTAGCGGACAATGAGCAGTTCTTC. It translates to CASSFLGLADNEQFF.

The rearrangement joins TRBV9 to TRBJ1-3; D unresolved. CDR1 and CDR2 from the germline V gene are SGDLS and YYNGEE. V was pared by 1 base and J by 0 bases, with 8 bases between. The CDR3 length is 15 residues. The CDR3 protein is CASSVREDSGNTIYF. CDR3 nucleotide sequence: TGTGCCAGCAGCGTAAGGGAGGACTCTGGAAACACCATATATTTT.

V usage is TRBV7-3 and J usage is TRBJ2-1; TRBD2 aligns across 7 bases. V lost 5 bases, J lost 5 bases, and 12 bases stayed unmatched. The CDR3 extends over 16 amino acids. The germline CDR1 and CDR2 sequences are SGHTA and FQGTGA. CDR3 coding DNA: TGTGCCAGCAGCCGACACGGGACTACCATCAACAATGAGCAGTTCTTC. Residues: CASSRHGTTINNEQFF.